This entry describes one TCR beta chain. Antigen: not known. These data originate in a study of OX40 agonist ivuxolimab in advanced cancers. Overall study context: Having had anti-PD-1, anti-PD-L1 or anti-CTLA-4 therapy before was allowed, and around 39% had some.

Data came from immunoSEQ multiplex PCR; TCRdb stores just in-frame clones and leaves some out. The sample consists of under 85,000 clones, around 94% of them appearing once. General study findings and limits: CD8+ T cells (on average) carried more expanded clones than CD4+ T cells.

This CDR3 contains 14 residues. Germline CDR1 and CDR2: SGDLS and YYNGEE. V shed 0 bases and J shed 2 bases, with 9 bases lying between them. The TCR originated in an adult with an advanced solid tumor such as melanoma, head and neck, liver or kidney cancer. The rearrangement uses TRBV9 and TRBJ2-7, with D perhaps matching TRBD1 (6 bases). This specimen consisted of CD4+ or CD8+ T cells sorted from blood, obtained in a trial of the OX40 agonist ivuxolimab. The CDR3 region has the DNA TGTGCCAGCAGCGTAGACACAGGGACCTACGAGCAGTACTTC. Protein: CASSVDTGTYEQYF.